One sample yielded the 24 T cell receptor beta chains listed below, sequenced in a study of Tregs in tolerant kidney transplant recipients. Profiled with immunoSEQ multiplex PCR; TCRdb holds only in-frame clones, not every one. In total, the table holds tens of thousands of clones. Material: CD8+ T cells from blood, obtained before the transplant. The receptors come from a human donor who received a combined kidney and bone marrow transplant.

The sequenced CDR3 bases are TGTGCCAGCAGCCCCAGAGCAGATACG. Encoded protein: CASSPRADT. The full CDR3 protein reads CASSPRADTQYF. The V and J genes are TRBV5-4 and TRBJ2-3; D is unresolved. The read ends 3 residues before the CDR3 terminus; that terminus is restored from the germline J gene. The CDR3 is 12 amino acids. The V end lost 4 bases, the J end lost 4 bases, and 7 bases lay between the germline ends. CDR1 and CDR2 (germline): SGHNT, YYREEE (reference sequence). Combining the CDR3 with reference TRBV5-4 and TRBJ2-3 gives the whole variable domain ETGVTQSPTHLIKTRGQQVTLRCSSQSGHNTVSWYQQALGQGPQFIFQYYREEENGRGNFPPRFSGLQFPNYSSELNVNALELDDSALYLCASSPRADTQYFGPGTRLTVL.

As to this clone: Read data end 3 residues before the CDR3 end; the end is taken from the germline J gene. This chain joins TRBV6-2 or TRBV6-3 and TRBJ1-2; D is ambiguous. Trimming took off 7 bases at V and 6 bases at J, with 9 bases between the two ends. The V gene's germline CDR1 is MNHEY and CDR2 SVGEGT. This CDR3 has 11 amino acids. The CDR3 sequence: CASTLGDGYTF. The CDR3 bases that were read are TGTGCCAGCACCCTCGGGGATGGC.

Worth noting for this clone: Sequencing ends 3 residues short of the CDR3 end; the germline J gene provides the rest. The chain couples TRBV18 to TRBJ2-7; 7 nucleotides agree with TRBD2. Germline assignment: CDR1 KGHSH and CDR2 LQKENI. V lost 2 bases to trimming and J lost 0 bases; unmatched junction nucleotides: 4. The CDR3 length is 15 residues. The DNA read from the CDR3 is TGTGCCAGCTCACCATGGCTAGCGGCCTCCTACGAG. Protein: CASSPWLAASYE. The CDR3 as a whole reads CASSPWLAASYEQYF. The variable domain in full, completed from reference TRBV18 and TRBJ2-7, reads NAGVMQNPRHLVRRRGQEARLRCSPMKGHSHVYWYRQLPEEGLKFMVYLQKENIIDESGMPKERFSAEFPKEGPSILRIQQVVRGDSAAYFCASSPWLAASYEQYFGPGTRLTVT.

As to this clone: The read terminates 3 residues before the CDR3 end, so the remaining end is supplied by the germline J gene. The chain recombines TRBV7-8 with TRBJ2-7, with D unclear. Germline CDR1 is SGHVS and CDR2 is FQNEAQ. The CDR3 extends over 14 amino acids. Trimming took off 0 bases at V and 2 bases at J, with 8 bases between the two ends. The CDR3 sequence: CASSLAGPTYEQYF. CDR3 DNA (partial): TGTGCCAGCAGCTTAGCGGGCCCTACCTACGAG.

Concerning this clone itself: With the read ending 3 residues before the CDR3 end, the germline J gene is used to fill in that end. The V call is TRBV7-9, the J call TRBJ1-1; 7 bases agree with TRBD1. The CDR3 runs 15 residues. Germline CDR1 reads SEHNR; CDR2 reads FQNEAQ (reference sequence). With V trimmed by 5 bases and J by 7 bases, 13 bases remained unmatched. The DNA read from the CDR3 is TGTGCCAGCAGCCCAAGTAGGGGACAGTATCTTGAA. This encodes CASSPSRGQYLE. In full, the CDR3 is CASSPSRGQYLEAFF. Full variable domain (rest looked up from reference TRBV7-9 and TRBJ1-1): DTGVSQNPRHKITKRGQNVTFRCDPISEHNRLYWYRQTLGQGPEFLTYFQNEAQLEKSRLLSDRFSAERPKGSFSTLEIQRTEQGDSAMYLCASSPSRGQYLEAFFGQGTRLTVV.

As for this clone: The CDR3 goes on 3 residues after the read ends, and that part is filled in from the germline J gene. The V call is TRBV2, the J call TRBJ1-5; D gene uncertain. Trimming took off 2 bases at V and 1 base at J, with 12 bases between the two ends. The CDR3 consists of 16 residues. Germline-derived CDR1 and CDR2 are SNHLY and FYNNEI. This CDR3 is CASSEHGEGSNQPQHF. The CDR3 bases that were read are TGTGCCAGCAGTGAACACGGGGAAGGGAGCAATCAGCCC.

About this clone: From the germline J gene comes the end of the CDR3, since the read stops 3 residues before it. The chain links TRBV20-1 to TRBJ1-1; D possibly corresponds to TRBD1 (6 bases). The V end was cut by 1 base, the J end by 2 bases, with 14 bases between. CDR1 DFQATT and CDR2 SNEGSKA come from the germline V gene (reference sequence). The length of the CDR3 is 15 residues. CDR3 bases read: TGCAGTGCTAGAGGTCACAGGGAAGTAAACACTGAA. This codes for CSARGHREVNTE. The whole CDR3 protein reads CSARGHREVNTEAFF.

In regard to this clone: Read sequence stops 3 residues before the CDR3 end, and the germline J gene provides the missing end. The V call is TRBV6-2 or TRBV6-3, the J call TRBJ2-7; 11 bases map to TRBD1. This CDR3 region has 15 residues. V was pared by 4 bases and J by 3 bases, with 5 bases of the junction left unmatched. Germline V gene data show CDR1 as MNHEY and CDR2 as SVGEGT. The CDR3 loop reads CASSSAGTGGYEQYF. The sequenced part of the CDR3 DNA is TGTGCCAGCAGTTCCGCCGGGACAGGGGGCTACGAG.

Concerning this clone: The CDR3 extends 3 residues past the end of the read, so its final part is completed from the germline J gene. The chain recombines TRBV10-2 with TRBJ2-1; TRBD2 agrees at 11 bases. V trimming: 6 bases; J trimming: 4 bases; junction bases outside the gene matches: 5. CDR3 length equals 15 residues. From germline, CDR1 is WSHSY and CDR2 SAAADI. The DNA read from the CDR3 is TGCGCCAGCAGCCTGGGACTAGCGGTTTACAATGAG. As protein: CASSLGLAVYNE. The whole CDR3 sequence is CASSLGLAVYNEQFF.

Points on this clone: With the read ending 3 residues before the CDR3 end, the germline J gene is used to fill in that end. The chain uses TRBV19 and TRBJ2-2, with 7 bases matching TRBD1. Germline V gives CDR1 LNHDA, CDR2 SQIVND (reference sequence). The length of the CDR3 is 15 residues. With 5 bases clipped from V and 1 base from J, the junction kept 4 bases outside the gene matches. The DNA read from the CDR3 is TGTGCCAGTAGTTTTTGGACAGGGAACACCGGGGAG. It translates to CASSFWTGNTGE. The whole CDR3 is CASSFWTGNTGELFF.

Notes on this clone: The read terminates 3 residues before the CDR3 end, so the remaining end is supplied by the germline J gene. J is TRBJ1-6 and V is TRBV6-1; 7 bases are shared with TRBD1. The CDR3 loop spans 15 amino acids. Germline V CDR1 and CDR2: MNHNS, SASEGT. J lost 7 bases, V lost 0 bases, and 3 bases had no gene match. This chain's CDR3 is CASSEAQTGNSPLHF. The sequenced CDR3 bases are TGTGCCAGCAGTGAAGCTCAGACAGGGAATTCACCC.

Concerning this clone: Read data end 3 residues before the CDR3 end; the end is taken from the germline J gene. The V gene is TRBV13, the J gene TRBJ2-1, with D perhaps TRBD1 (8 bases). The CDR3 runs 16 residues. Germline CDR1 is PRHDT and CDR2 is FYEKMQ (reference sequence). The germline V and J ends were trimmed by 1 base and 3 bases, with 13 bases remaining between them. The CDR3 bases that were read are TGTGCCAGCAGCTTAGCGCGGGGGACAGGCTACAATGAG. Protein sequence: CASSLARGTGYNE. In full, the CDR3 reads CASSLARGTGYNEQFF. Using reference TRBV13 and TRBJ2-1 for the parts outside the CDR3, the full variable domain is AAGVIQSPRHLIKEKRETATLKCYPIPRHDTVYWYQQGPGQDPQFLISFYEKMQSDKGSIPDRFSAQQFSDYHSELNMSSLELGDSALYFCASSLARGTGYNEQFFGPGTRLTVL.

Of note for this clone: The read ends 3 residues shy of where the CDR3 ends; the end is completed using the germline J gene. The rearrangement uses TRBV6-2 or TRBV6-3 and TRBJ2-1; no clear D gene. The CDR3 is 15 amino acids. V lost 6 bases to trimming and J lost 4 bases, with 16 bases between them. Per the germline V gene, CDR1 is MNHEY and CDR2 is SVGEGT. Partial CDR3 DNA: TGTGCCAGCAGCTGGCTAGGCCTCAAGTACAATGAG. Translating it yields CASSWLGLKYNE. In full, the CDR3 reads CASSWLGLKYNEQFF.

CDR3 amino acids: CASSPPGLRNEKLFF. Incomplete CDR3 DNA: TGTGCCAGCAGCCCTCCGGGACTTCGCAATGAAAAA. The rearrangement joins TRBV6-2 or TRBV6-3 to TRBJ1-4, with D maybe TRBD1 (5 bases). The CDR3 goes on 3 residues after the read ends, and that part is filled in from the germline J gene. Germline V gene lookup returns CDR1 MNHEY and CDR2 SVGEGT. This CDR3 comprises 15 residues. The V end was cut by 6 bases, the J end by 5 bases, with 16 bases between.

To note about this clone: With the read ending 3 residues before the CDR3 end, the germline J gene is used to fill in that end. This sequence joins TRBV14 and TRBJ2-7, with 7 bases lining up with TRBD1. With 3 bases clipped from V and 0 bases from J, the junction kept 11 bases outside the gene matches. This CDR3 is built from 17 residues. Germline V gives CDR1 SGHDN, CDR2 FVKESK. This CDR3 is CASSHHRGTLHSYEQYF. Incomplete CDR3 DNA: TGTGCCAGCAGCCACCACAGGGGCACTTTACACTCCTACGAG.

Comments on this clone: The read gets to within 3 residues of the CDR3 end, and the germline J gene fills in the rest. J is TRBJ2-7 and V is TRBV6-2 or TRBV6-3; D tentatively fits TRBD1 or TRBD2 (5 bases each). CDR3 size: 16 residues. With 2 bases removed from V and 5 bases from J, the gap between germline ends came to 19 bases. The germline V gene has CDR1 MNHEY and CDR2 SVGEGT. The CDR3 sequence is CASSYNLEKGSDEQYF. Incomplete CDR3 DNA: TGTGCCAGCAGTTACAATCTAGAGAAGGGGAGCGACGAG.

A remark on this clone: Read data end 3 residues before the CDR3 end; the end is taken from the germline J gene. The chain links TRBV13 to TRBJ2-2; the match to TRBD2 covers 13 bases. Trimming took 5 bases from V and 3 from J; bases not matched to a gene: 6. CDR1 and CDR2 (germline): PRHDT, FYEKMQ (reference sequence). The CDR3 totals 17 residues. The DNA read from the CDR3 is TGTGCCAGCAGCACCGGACTAGCGGGGGTGCACACCGGGGAG. This gives the protein CASSTGLAGVHTGE. The whole CDR3 reads CASSTGLAGVHTGELFF.

CDR3 sequence reads: CAIKTGTENEQFF. The CDR3 bases that were read are TGTGCCATCAAAACCGGGACAGAAAATGAG. The rearrangement joins TRBV10-3 to TRBJ2-1; TRBD1 agrees at 7 bases. The read halts 3 residues ahead of the CDR3 end, with the missing end drawn from the germline J gene. Germline V CDR1 and CDR2: ENHRY, SYGVKD. This CDR3 is 13 amino acids long. V lost 7 bases and J lost 7; bases outside the gene matches: 7.

In the case of this clone: The CDR3 end is not reached by the read, which stops 3 residues before it; the germline J gene fills it in. The J gene is TRBJ2-2, the V gene TRBV5-1; unclear D gene. The CDR3 consists of 12 residues. CDR1 is SGHRS and CDR2 is YFSETQ in the germline V gene. Trimming took 0 bases from V and 7 from J, leaving 4 bases between them. Here the CDR3 reads CASSLEVGELFF. The CDR3 bases that were read are TGCGCCAGCAGCTTGGAGGTCGGGGAG. The full variable domain, its missing parts supplied by reference TRBV5-1 and TRBJ2-2, is KAGVTQTPRYLIKTRGQQVTLSCSPISGHRSVSWYQQTPGQGLQFLFEYFSETQRNKGNFPGRFSGRQFSNSRSEMNVSTLELGDSALYLCASSLEVGELFFGEGSRLTVL.

As to this clone: The read ends 3 residues shy of where the CDR3 ends; the end is completed using the germline J gene. This chain links TRBV13 with TRBJ1-2; 7 positions agree with TRBD1. The trim removed 5 bases at V and 2 bases at J, leaving 5 bases unmatched. Looked up from germline, CDR1 is PRHDT and CDR2 is FYEKMQ (reference sequence). This CDR3 spans 14 amino acids. CDR3 DNA, as far as it was read: TGTGCCAGCAGCCGGGACAGCTTAAACTATGGC. Its translation: CASSRDSLNYG. The entire CDR3 protein reads CASSRDSLNYGYTF.

Comments on this clone: The read halts 3 residues ahead of the CDR3 end, with the missing end drawn from the germline J gene. The chain combines TRBV19 with TRBJ1-5; D not resolved. V lost 0 bases and J 2 bases, leaving 14 bases between the germline ends. The CDR3 has 17 residues. The germline V gene encodes CDR1 LNHDA and CDR2 SQIVND (reference sequence). This CDR3 is CASSIETVSIGNQPQHF. The covered CDR3 bases are TGTGCCAGTAGTATAGAAACAGTCTCAATAGGCAATCAGCCC.

Points on this clone: The observed sequence ends 3 residues before the CDR3 terminus, with the missing tail filled in from the germline J gene. The V call is TRBV29-1, the J call TRBJ2-6, with D maybe TRBD1 (6 bases). The V end was cut by 7 bases, the J end by 0 bases, with 13 bases between. The CDR3 loop spans 15 amino acids. CDR1 SQVTM and CDR2 ANQGSEA come from the germline V gene. The CDR3 reads CSARTASSGANVLTF. Incomplete CDR3 DNA: TGCAGCGCTCGGACAGCGAGCTCTGGGGCCAACGTC.

On this clone: The read ends 3 residues shy of where the CDR3 ends; the end is completed using the germline J gene. The rearrangement links TRBV7-2 to TRBJ1-2; TRBD1 aligns across 9 bases. Germline loops: CDR1 SGHTA, CDR2 FQGNSA. The trim removed 1 base at V and 3 bases at J, leaving 3 bases unmatched. The CDR3 has 15 amino acids. The CDR3 region is CASSLGQGVYYGYTF. The CDR3 bases that were read are TGTGCCAGCAGCTTAGGACAGGGGGTGTACTATGGC.

The sequenced part of the CDR3 DNA is TGTGCCAGCAGTGAAGCGCACAGGGCCAACGAG. The encoded protein is CASSEAHRANE. The whole CDR3 protein reads CASSEAHRANEQYF. The J gene is TRBJ2-7, the V gene TRBV6-1; TRBD1 might be the D (6 bases). The read falls 3 residues short of the CDR3 end, and the missing part is taken from the germline J gene. The V and J ends lost 0 bases and 5 bases respectively, with 11 bases between them. The CDR3 length is 14 residues. CDR1 and CDR2 from the germline V gene are MNHNS and SASEGT.